This T cell receptor beta chain was sequenced during a study of blood T cell repertoires in COVID-19. About the study: From the United States, Italy and Spain came samples of acute and convalescent COVID-19. T cells, B-cell-depleted T cells, or PBMCs provided the cDNA or gDNA that served as material.

Profiling relied on immunoSEQ multiplex PCR, and the TCRdb table lists in-frame clones only, not all of them. The sample records roughly 110,000 clones, 76% being singletons. Germline values: CDR1 MNHEY, CDR2 SMNVEV (reference sequence). This CDR3 spans 14 amino acids. Trimming took 6 bases from V and 5 from J; bases not matched to a gene: 9. The rearrangement links TRBV27 to TRBJ2-5; TRBD2 agrees at 7 bases. This TCR was recovered from a man older than 75 with COVID-19, enrolled during active disease. The sample was peripheral blood. The CDR3 is CASSRGDRRETQYF. In DNA form, the CDR3 reads TGTGCCAGCAGCCGGGGGGACCGGCGGGAGACCCAGTACTTC.